Listed below are T cell receptor beta chains from one sample, sequenced in a study of T cell responses to AZD1222 COVID-19 vaccine. The repertoire was sequenced with immunoSEQ multiplex PCR; TCRdb's copy has only in-frame clones and lacks some. The sample carries tens of thousands of clones, 79% recorded once. This specimen consisted of peripheral blood, obtained on day 0 of MenACWY control vaccination. These receptors were taken from an adult in good health. Each CDR3 is given with its conserved first and last residue. D genes are given only for firm matches. The size of a clone is reported for some rows only, either as once, few or many, or as a class for expanded clones.

TRBJ2-6 | TRBV12-5 | NA | NA | CASGLIWPSGANVLTF | TGTGCTAGTGGTTTGATCTGGCCCTCTGGGGCCAACGTCCTGACTTTC
TRBJ2-1 | TRBV6-1 | NA | NA | CASSETLSYNEQFF | TGTGCCAGCAGTGAAACACTCTCCTACAATGAGCAGTTCTTC
TRBJ1-1 | TRBV5-1 | once | NA | CASSLAQRIPGGTEAFF | TGCGCCAGCAGCTTGGCCCAAAGGATACCCGGAGGCACTGAAGCTTTCTTT
TRBJ1-4 | TRBV6-5 | once | NA | CASSYAGANEKLFF | TGTGCCAGCAGTTATGCGGGAGCTAATGAAAAACTGTTTTTT
TRBJ2-1 | TRBV3-1/TRBV3-2 | few | NA | CASSQGVNGRSYNEQFF | TGTGCCAGCAGCCAGGGGGTGAATGGGCGCTCCTACAATGAGCAGTTCTTC
TRBJ1-3 | TRBV12-3/TRBV12-4 | few | NA | CASSFISGNTIYF | TGTGCCAGCAGTTTTATCTCTGGAAACACCATATATTTT
TRBJ1-5 | TRBV5-5 | NA | TRBD1 | CASSSTDRQPQHF | TGTGCCAGCAGCTCTACGGACAGGCAGCCCCAGCATTTT
TRBJ2-7 | TRBV5-1 | NA | TRBD2 | CASSRDRGGGSYEQYF | TGCGCCAGCAGCCGAGATCGGGGCGGGGGATCCTACGAGCAGTACTTC
TRBJ1-5 | TRBV19 | NA | TRBD1 | CASSIQGGREPQHF | TGTGCCAGTAGTATACAGGGGGGGCGGGAGCCCCAGCATTTT
TRBJ1-2 | TRBV18 | once | NA | CASSHSTDAQNYGYTF | TGTGCCAGCTCACATAGTACCGACGCGCAGAACTATGGCTACACCTTC
TRBJ1-5 | TRBV19 | NA | NA | CASSPTRQGPNQPQHF | TGTGCCAGTAGTCCCACCAGGCAGGGACCGAATCAGCCCCAGCATTTT
TRBJ1-5 | TRBV9 | NA | TRBD1 | CASSTGTVNQPQHF | TGTGCCAGCAGCACCGGGACAGTCAATCAGCCCCAGCATTTT
TRBJ1-5 | TRBV2 | NA | TRBD1 | CASRPTGGDQPQHF | TGTGCCAGCAGGCCTACAGGGGGAGATCAGCCCCAGCATTTT
TRBJ2-1 | TRBV18 | NA | NA | CASSPPSGTRGNEQFF | TGTGCCAGCTCACCACCGTCGGGGACTCGGGGCAATGAGCAGTTCTTC
TRBJ1-3 | TRBV6-2/TRBV6-3 | NA | NA | CASSYPGSGNTIYF | TGTGCCAGCAGTTATCCGGGCTCTGGAAACACCATATATTTT
TRBJ1-6 | TRBV19 | NA | NA | CASSFWEVYNSPLHF | TGTGCCAGTAGTTTCTGGGAAGTATATAATTCACCCCTCCACTTT
TRBJ2-2 | TRBV18 | NA | TRBD2 | CASSPLVRGGANTGELFF | TGTGCCAGCTCTCCCCTGGTTCGGGGGGGAGCGAACACCGGGGAGCTGTTTTTT
TRBJ1-6 | TRBV12-3/TRBV12-4 | few | NA | CASTVAYNSPLHF | TGTGCCAGCACGGTAGCCTATAATTCACCCCTCCACTTT
TRBJ2-7 | TRBV7-2 | NA | NA | CASSLGMGPYEQYF | TGTGCCAGCAGCTTAGGTATGGGACCCTACGAGCAGTACTTC
TRBJ1-5 | TRBV7-9 | NA | NA | CASSAGQYSNQPQHF | TGTGCCAGCAGCGCCGGACAGTATAGCAATCAGCCCCAGCATTTT
TRBJ2-2 | TRBV11-3 | NA | TRBD2 | CASSSGLAGGGAGELFF | TGTGCCAGCAGCTCTGGACTAGCGGGAGGCGGCGCCGGGGAGCTGTTTTTT
TRBJ1-5 | TRBV5-1 | NA | NA | CASSLGPQINQPQHF | TGCGCCAGCAGCTTGGGGCCGCAGATCAATCAGCCCCAGCATTTT
TRBJ1-5 | TRBV28 | few | NA | CASRAGNQPQHF | TGTGCCAGCAGAGCAGGGAATCAGCCCCAGCATTTT
TRBJ1-4 | TRBV13 | NA | NA | CASSLYTGGKLFF | TGTGCCAGCAGCTTGTATACAGGAGGAAAACTGTTTTTT
TRBJ1-2 | TRBV7-8 | NA | TRBD1 | CASSFDRGSYTF | TGTGCCAGCAGCTTCGACAGGGGGAGCTACACCTTC
TRBJ1-1 | TRBV29-1 | NA | NA | CSARRGDEAFF | TGCAGCGCCCGTCGGGGGGACGAAGCTTTCTTT
TRBJ2-7 | TRBV9 | NA | NA | CASSGTADYEQYF | TGTGCCAGCAGCGGGACCGCAGACTACGAGCAGTACTTC
TRBJ1-5 | TRBV6-1 | NA | TRBD1 | CASREDRDQPQHF | TGTGCCAGCAGAGAAGACAGGGATCAGCCCCAGCATTTT
TRBJ1-3 | TRBV9 | NA | NA | CASTGPASGNTIYF | TGTGCCAGCACCGGACCGGCCTCTGGAAACACCATATATTTT
TRBJ2-5 | TRBV6-5 | NA | NA | CASIGRGVGETQYF | TGTGCCTCCATAGGCAGGGGAGTAGGGGAGACCCAGTACTTC
TRBJ1-1 | TRBV6-5 | NA | NA | CASVEGTEAFF | TGTGCCAGCGTTGAGGGCACTGAAGCTTTCTTT
TRBJ1-2 | TRBV5-1 | NA | TRBD1 | CASSLASGQGSGYTF | TGCGCCAGCAGCTTGGCCTCGGGACAGGGGAGCGGCTACACCTTC
TRBJ1-4 | TRBV9 | NA | NA | CASSVGGSTTNEKLFF | TGTGCCAGCAGCGTAGGAGGGAGCACAACTAATGAAAAACTGTTTTTT
TRBJ2-2 | TRBV30 | once | NA | CAWNDGKPGELFF | TGTGCCTGGAATGACGGGAAACCCGGGGAGCTGTTTTTT
TRBJ2-5 | TRBV10-3 | NA | NA | CATGVRETQYF | TGTGCCACGGGGGTGAGAGAGACCCAGTACTTC
TRBJ2-1 | TRBV5-1 | NA | TRBD1 | CASSLGQGNNNEQFF | TGCGCCAGCAGCTTGGGACAGGGCAACAACAATGAGCAGTTCTTC
TRBJ1-6 | TRBV25-1 | NA | TRBD1 | CASSPRTGKDSPLHF | TGTGCCAGCAGTCCCCGGACAGGGAAGGATTCACCCCTCCACTTT
TRBJ1-2 | TRBV9 | few | NA | CASSVEPGASYGYTF | TGTGCCAGCAGCGTAGAACCAGGGGCATCCTATGGCTACACCTTC
TRBJ1-5 | TRBV28 | NA | NA | CASSPPGGHQPQHF | TGTGCCAGCAGTCCTCCCGGGGGCCATCAGCCCCAGCATTTT
TRBJ2-1 | TRBV9 | few | NA | CASSVGSALNNEQFF | TGTGCCAGCAGCGTAGGAAGCGCCCTAAACAATGAGCAGTTCTTC
TRBJ2-7 | TRBV6-1 | NA | NA | CASSEDIRSYEQYF | TGTGCCAGCAGTGAGGACATACGCTCCTACGAGCAGTACTTC
TRBJ2-7 | TRBV7-2 | NA | NA | CASSLREVLSYEQYF | TGTGCCAGCAGCTTAAGAGAGGTTCTCTCCTACGAGCAGTACTTC
TRBJ1-4 | TRBV6-1 | once | NA | CASSDAARTSFEKLFF | TGTGCCAGCAGTGATGCGGCAAGGACAAGTTTTGAAAAACTGTTTTTT
TRBJ2-3 | TRBV5-1 | NA | TRBD1 | CASCSGQGANTDTQYF | TGCGCCAGCTGCTCCGGACAGGGGGCTAACACAGATACGCAGTATTTT
TRBJ2-1 | TRBV19 | NA | NA | CASSITRGDEQFF | TGTGCCAGTAGTATAACGCGAGGGGATGAGCAGTTCTTC
TRBJ1-5 | TRBV28 | NA | NA | CASSLRTRAQPQHF | TGTGCCAGCAGCCTCCGCACCAGGGCTCAGCCCCAGCATTTT
TRBJ1-5 | TRBV4-1 | NA | NA | CASSQYGAGEQPQHF | TGCGCCAGCAGCCAATACGGAGCAGGGGAGCAGCCCCAGCATTTT
TRBJ2-1 | TRBV11-2 | NA | TRBD2 | CASSFRLAGFQSDEQFF | TGTGCCAGCAGCTTCCGACTAGCGGGGTTTCAGTCCGATGAGCAGTTCTTC
TRBJ1-3 | TRBV30 | NA | TRBD1 | CAWRSGTVGNTIYF | TGTGCCTGGAGATCCGGGACAGTGGGAAACACCATATATTTT
TRBJ1-1 | TRBV2 | NA | NA | CASSEEQFMNTEAFF | TGTGCCAGCAGTGAAGAGCAATTCATGAACACTGAAGCTTTCTTT
TRBJ2-7 | TRBV10-1 | NA | NA | CASSVGTGEQYF | TGCGCCAGCAGTGTGGGTACGGGGGAGCAGTACTTC
TRBJ1-1 | TRBV28 | NA | NA | CASSPALLLSEAFF | TGTGCCAGCAGCCCCGCCCTCTTGCTATCTGAAGCTTTCTTT
TRBJ2-1 | TRBV4-1 | few | TRBD2 | CASSQAGGTVFEQFF | TGCGCCAGCAGCCAAGCGGGGGGGACGGTCTTTGAGCAGTTCTTC
TRBJ2-5 | TRBV5-1 | few | NA | CASSLDSKETQYF | TGCGCCAGCAGCTTGGACAGTAAAGAGACCCAGTACTTC
TRBJ1-1 | TRBV12-3/TRBV12-4 | NA | NA | CASSFGGVEAFF | TGTGCCAGCAGTTTCGGGGGGGTTGAAGCTTTCTTT